This is a list of T cell receptor beta chains from one sample in a study of technical replicates of blood from a handful of donors. The data were produced by immunoSEQ multiplex PCR, yet TCRdb's version contains in-frame clones alone and is incomplete. Of about 82,000 clones listed, more than 85% are singletons. Material: T cells isolated from PBMCs. Receptors were obtained from a human donor in good health. CDR3s include the opening cysteine and the closing phenylalanine or tryptophan. Each record gives: V gene, J gene, clone size, D gene, CDR3 DNA, CDR3 protein. A D gene is named only where the DNA matches it firmly. Part of the rows lack a size; the others show once, few, many or a class for expanded clones.

v_gene: TRBV30; j_gene: TRBJ2-3; abundance: NA; d_gene: NA; CDR3nt: TGTGCCTGGAGTCATTACGCTCAGACTGGTAGCACAGATACGCAGTATTTT; CDR3aa: CAWSHYAQTGSTDTQYF
v_gene: TRBV29-1; j_gene: TRBJ2-5; abundance: NA; d_gene: NA; CDR3nt: TGCAGCGTTGATGGAGGGGTCCAAGAGACCCAGTACTTC; CDR3aa: CSVDGGVQETQYF
v_gene: TRBV5-4; j_gene: TRBJ2-3; abundance: NA; d_gene: NA; CDR3nt: TGTGCCAGCAGCTTACTATCGGTTACAGATACGCAGTATTTT; CDR3aa: CASSLLSVTDTQYF
v_gene: TRBV7-2; j_gene: TRBJ2-2; abundance: NA; d_gene: TRBD2; CDR3nt: TGTGCCAGCAGCTGGGGACTAGCTGCCGGGGAGCTGTTTTTT; CDR3aa: CASSWGLAAGELFF
v_gene: TRBV7-6; j_gene: TRBJ2-5; abundance: NA; d_gene: NA; CDR3nt: TGTGCCAGCAGCCGAGCCCAAGAGACCCAGTACTTC; CDR3aa: CASSRAQETQYF
v_gene: TRBV5-1; j_gene: TRBJ1-2; abundance: NA; d_gene: TRBD1; CDR3nt: TGCGCCAGCACGCCCGTGGGCTACCGGGACAGGGACTGGAATGGCTACACCTTC; CDR3aa: CASTPVGYRDRDWNGYTF
v_gene: TRBV2; j_gene: TRBJ2-5; abundance: NA; d_gene: TRBD2; CDR3nt: TGTGCCAGCAGCCCGGGACTAGCGGGGGGAGAGACCCAGTACTTC; CDR3aa: CASSPGLAGGETQYF
v_gene: TRBV29-1; j_gene: TRBJ2-2; abundance: NA; d_gene: NA; CDR3nt: TGCAGCGTTGCCCCTGAAGGACAGAACACCGGGGAGCTGTTTTTT; CDR3aa: CSVAPEGQNTGELFF
v_gene: TRBV28; j_gene: TRBJ2-1; abundance: NA; d_gene: TRBD2; CDR3nt: TGTGCCAGCAGTTCAGCGGGTGTGTCTCTAGCGGGAGACAATGAGCAGTTCTTC; CDR3aa: CASSSAGVSLAGDNEQFF
v_gene: TRBV27; j_gene: TRBJ2-2; abundance: NA; d_gene: NA; CDR3nt: TGTGCCAGCAGTTACGGGGCCGGGGAGCTGTTTTTT; CDR3aa: CASSYGAGELFF
v_gene: TRBV27; j_gene: TRBJ2-1; abundance: NA; d_gene: NA; CDR3nt: TGTGCCAGCAAGCCCGGCGGGAACAATGAGCAGTTCTTC; CDR3aa: CASKPGGNNEQFF
v_gene: TRBV2; j_gene: TRBJ2-2; abundance: NA; d_gene: TRBD2; CDR3nt: TGTGCCAGAGCGGGACCTGCCGGGGAGCTGTTTTTT; CDR3aa: CARAGPAGELFF
v_gene: TRBV2; j_gene: TRBJ1-4; abundance: NA; d_gene: NA; CDR3nt: TGTGCCAGCAGTGAAATAATTAGTAATGAAAAACTGTTTTTT; CDR3aa: CASSEIISNEKLFF
v_gene: TRBV6-1; j_gene: TRBJ2-2; abundance: NA; d_gene: TRBD1; CDR3nt: TGTGCCAGCAGTGTAGGGACAGGAACGAACACCGGGGAGCTGTTTTTT; CDR3aa: CASSVGTGTNTGELFF
v_gene: TRBV7-6; j_gene: TRBJ2-3; abundance: NA; d_gene: NA; CDR3nt: TGTGCCAGCAGCAAGCCAGCTTCAGGAGATACGCAGTATTTT; CDR3aa: CASSKPASGDTQYF
v_gene: TRBV9; j_gene: TRBJ2-1; abundance: NA; d_gene: TRBD1; CDR3nt: TGTGCCAGCAGCGTATCCGGGACAGATCTTTCGAATGAGCAGTTCTTC; CDR3aa: CASSVSGTDLSNEQFF
v_gene: TRBV5-8; j_gene: TRBJ2-7; abundance: NA; d_gene: TRBD2; CDR3nt: TGTGCCAGCAGCTTGGCCGGGGGGTTGTACGAGCAGTACTTC; CDR3aa: CASSLAGGLYEQYF
v_gene: TRBV29-1; j_gene: TRBJ2-2; abundance: NA; d_gene: TRBD1; CDR3nt: TGCAGCGTTGAAGGCAAACAGGGGGAAACCGGGGAGCTGTTTTTT; CDR3aa: CSVEGKQGETGELFF
v_gene: TRBV6-5; j_gene: TRBJ2-7; abundance: NA; d_gene: NA; CDR3nt: TGTGCCAGCAGTCCGAGGCCTAACTCCTACGAGCAGTACTTC; CDR3aa: CASSPRPNSYEQYF
v_gene: TRBV7-2; j_gene: TRBJ2-1; abundance: NA; d_gene: NA; CDR3nt: TGTGCCAGCAGCGGACAAGCCAGCTCCTACAATGAGCAGTTCTTC; CDR3aa: CASSGQASSYNEQFF
v_gene: TRBV10-1; j_gene: TRBJ1-2; abundance: NA; d_gene: NA; CDR3nt: TGCGCCAGCAGTGGGCCCACAGCTACAACACTAGCTAACTATGGCTACACCTTC; CDR3aa: CASSGPTATTLANYGYTF
v_gene: TRBV7-6; j_gene: TRBJ2-5; abundance: NA; d_gene: NA; CDR3nt: TGTGCCAGCAGCCCCCTAGTATCGGGGACCCAGTACTTC; CDR3aa: CASSPLVSGTQYF
v_gene: TRBV27; j_gene: TRBJ2-7; abundance: NA; d_gene: TRBD2; CDR3nt: TGTGCCAGCAGTTTAACTAGCGGGAGGGCCTACGAGCAGTACTTC; CDR3aa: CASSLTSGRAYEQYF
v_gene: TRBV14; j_gene: TRBJ2-7; abundance: once; d_gene: NA; CDR3nt: TGTGCCAGCAGCCATGCGGGGAGCTCCTACGAGCAGTACTTC; CDR3aa: CASSHAGSSYEQYF
v_gene: TRBV4-1; j_gene: TRBJ2-3; abundance: NA; d_gene: TRBD2; CDR3nt: TGCGCCAGCAGCCAAGAGGACTTCACTAGCGTCCACACAGATACGCAGTATTTT; CDR3aa: CASSQEDFTSVHTDTQYF
v_gene: TRBV7-9; j_gene: TRBJ2-7; abundance: NA; d_gene: TRBD2; CDR3nt: TGTGCCAGCAGCCCGCCCCGGGGGGGGCTCGGGGAGCAGTACTTC; CDR3aa: CASSPPRGGLGEQYF
v_gene: TRBV19; j_gene: TRBJ2-7; abundance: NA; d_gene: NA; CDR3nt: TGTGCCAGTAGTATGGACAGTAGCTACGAGCAGTACTTC; CDR3aa: CASSMDSSYEQYF
v_gene: TRBV6-1; j_gene: TRBJ1-1; abundance: few; d_gene: TRBD1; CDR3nt: TGTGCCAGCAGTGCAGGGGGCGAAGCTTTCTTT; CDR3aa: CASSAGGEAFF
v_gene: TRBV9; j_gene: TRBJ2-7; abundance: NA; d_gene: TRBD1; CDR3nt: TGTGCCAGCAGCCAGACGGGACAGTCCTACGAGCAGTACTTC; CDR3aa: CASSQTGQSYEQYF
v_gene: TRBV11-3; j_gene: TRBJ2-1; abundance: NA; d_gene: NA; CDR3nt: TGTGCCAGCAGCTTAGGCGGGTTAAACAATGAGCAGTTCTTC; CDR3aa: CASSLGGLNNEQFF
v_gene: TRBV30; j_gene: TRBJ2-4; abundance: NA; d_gene: NA; CDR3nt: TGTGCCTGGACACACTACAGGGCCACGGACACTTTAGCCAAAAACATTCAGTACTTC; CDR3aa: CAWTHYRATDTLAKNIQYF
v_gene: TRBV4-1; j_gene: TRBJ2-7; abundance: NA; d_gene: TRBD2; CDR3nt: TGCGCCAGCAGCCAAGACTTGCGGGAGGCCTACGAGCAGTACTTC; CDR3aa: CASSQDLREAYEQYF
v_gene: TRBV27; j_gene: TRBJ2-3; abundance: once; d_gene: NA; CDR3nt: TGTGCCAGCAGTTGGACCGGGACTCAGGCAGATACGCAGTATTTT; CDR3aa: CASSWTGTQADTQYF
v_gene: TRBV9; j_gene: TRBJ1-1; abundance: once; d_gene: NA; CDR3nt: TGTGCCAGCAGCGTCCTGGGCCCCACCGCTAAAATGAACACTGAAGCTTTCTTT; CDR3aa: CASSVLGPTAKMNTEAFF
v_gene: TRBV7-2; j_gene: TRBJ2-1; abundance: NA; d_gene: NA; CDR3nt: TGTGCCAGCAACGAGGATTACAATGAGCAGTTCTTC; CDR3aa: CASNEDYNEQFF
v_gene: TRBV28; j_gene: TRBJ1-1; abundance: NA; d_gene: NA; CDR3nt: TGTGCCAGCGGGAGGACAGAAGCTTTCTTT; CDR3aa: CASGRTEAFF
v_gene: TRBV11-3; j_gene: TRBJ2-1; abundance: NA; d_gene: TRBD2; CDR3nt: TGTGCCAGCAGCTTACGGACTAGCGGGAGAAACAATGAGCAGTTCTTC; CDR3aa: CASSLRTSGRNNEQFF
v_gene: TRBV10-3; j_gene: TRBJ2-2; abundance: NA; d_gene: NA; CDR3nt: TGTGCCACCCAAAGCCAGGAGAACACCGGGGAGCTGTTTTTT; CDR3aa: CATQSQENTGELFF
v_gene: TRBV27; j_gene: TRBJ2-7; abundance: NA; d_gene: TRBD2; CDR3nt: TGTGCCAGCAGTTCTCCGTACGGGACTAGCGGGATTGGTACATACGAGCAGTACTTC; CDR3aa: CASSSPYGTSGIGTYEQYF
v_gene: TRBV11-2; j_gene: TRBJ2-1; abundance: NA; d_gene: TRBD2; CDR3nt: TGTGCCAGCAGCTTAGGAGCGGGAGGGGCGAGCGGGGTGGGGTTCTTC; CDR3aa: CASSLGAGGASGVGFF
v_gene: TRBV19; j_gene: TRBJ1-5; abundance: few; d_gene: NA; CDR3nt: TGTGCCAGTAGTATCCGGGACTACAATCAGCCCCAGCATTTT; CDR3aa: CASSIRDYNQPQHF
v_gene: TRBV4-1; j_gene: TRBJ2-3; abundance: NA; d_gene: TRBD2; CDR3nt: TGCGCCAGCAGCAGGTCGGCTAGCGGGAGAGGAGGAGATACGCAGTATTTT; CDR3aa: CASSRSASGRGGDTQYF
v_gene: TRBV20-1; j_gene: TRBJ2-3; abundance: NA; d_gene: NA; CDR3nt: TGCAGTGCTGGGGACTTAGATACGCAGTATTTT; CDR3aa: CSAGDLDTQYF
v_gene: TRBV6-5; j_gene: TRBJ2-4; abundance: NA; d_gene: NA; CDR3nt: TGTGCCAGCACCGACAGAGGAGCCAAAAACATTCAGTACTTC; CDR3aa: CASTDRGAKNIQYF
v_gene: TRBV10-3; j_gene: TRBJ1-5; abundance: NA; d_gene: TRBD1; CDR3nt: TGTGCCACACACGGGGGACAGGCAAATCAGCCCCAGCATTTT; CDR3aa: CATHGGQANQPQHF
v_gene: TRBV6-5; j_gene: TRBJ2-3; abundance: NA; d_gene: NA; CDR3nt: TGTGCCAGCAGTTCCAACACAGATACGCAGTATTTT; CDR3aa: CASSSNTDTQYF
v_gene: TRBV7-9; j_gene: TRBJ1-2; abundance: NA; d_gene: TRBD1; CDR3nt: TGTGCCAGCAGCCCCGGGACAGGGGAGTATGGCTACACCTTC; CDR3aa: CASSPGTGEYGYTF
v_gene: TRBV18; j_gene: TRBJ1-1; abundance: NA; d_gene: NA; CDR3nt: TGTGCCAGCTCACCAATGGACAGTAACACTGAAGCTTTCTTT; CDR3aa: CASSPMDSNTEAFF
v_gene: TRBV4-2; j_gene: TRBJ1-5; abundance: NA; d_gene: NA; CDR3nt: TGTGCCAGCAGCCAAGTACAGTATAGCAATCAGCCCCAGCATTTT; CDR3aa: CASSQVQYSNQPQHF
v_gene: TRBV13; j_gene: TRBJ2-7; abundance: NA; d_gene: NA; CDR3nt: TGTGCCAGCAGCTACCTGGGAGGCCCAACTTTGAACGGGGCAGGGATGTCCTACGAGCAGTACTTC; CDR3aa: CASSYLGGPTLNGAGMSYEQYF
v_gene: TRBV11-3; j_gene: TRBJ1-1; abundance: few; d_gene: TRBD1; CDR3nt: TGTGCCAGCAGCCGTAATACAGGGGATCAAATTGCTTTCTTT; CDR3aa: CASSRNTGDQIAFF
v_gene: TRBV25-1; j_gene: TRBJ1-4; abundance: NA; d_gene: TRBD1; CDR3nt: TGTGCCAGCAGTGATTTGACAGGGTCTAATGAAAAACTGTTTTTT; CDR3aa: CASSDLTGSNEKLFF
v_gene: TRBV9; j_gene: TRBJ2-7; abundance: NA; d_gene: NA; CDR3nt: TGTGCCAGCAGTGGGGGGCGGGAGTACGAGCAGTACTTC; CDR3aa: CASSGGREYEQYF
v_gene: TRBV5-1; j_gene: TRBJ2-3; abundance: NA; d_gene: NA; CDR3nt: TGCGCCAGCAGCTCAGGACAGTCCGGGGATACGCAGTATTTT; CDR3aa: CASSSGQSGDTQYF
v_gene: TRBV27; j_gene: TRBJ2-1; abundance: NA; d_gene: TRBD2; CDR3nt: TGTGCCAGCAGTTCCGGCGGGAGGGTTTACAATGAGCAGTTCTTC; CDR3aa: CASSSGGRVYNEQFF
v_gene: TRBV7-2; j_gene: TRBJ2-3; abundance: NA; d_gene: NA; CDR3nt: TGTGCCAGCAGCTTAGTGTCAGTGGGAGGAATCACAGATACGCAGTATTTT; CDR3aa: CASSLVSVGGITDTQYF
v_gene: TRBV7-8; j_gene: TRBJ2-7; abundance: once; d_gene: NA; CDR3nt: TGTGCCAGCTCCAGGGGAAACTCCGAGCAGTACTTC; CDR3aa: CASSRGNSEQYF